The rows below give T cell receptor beta chains drawn from one sample of a study of blood T cells in healthy people across ages. From the 5' RACE reads, TCRdb called clonotypes with MiXCR, one entry per CDR3 protein. The table lists some 900,000 distinct CDR3 sequences, under 50% of them singletons, with roughly an eighth in the top ten. Material for sequencing was blood. These receptors were collected from a man aged 25-45 years in good health. Each CDR3 is given with its conserved first and last residue. A D gene is named only where the DNA matches it firmly. Expanded clones are given a class, and other clones once, few, many or no size at all.

-,TRBD1,TRBV19,TRBJ1-1,CASSIRSTGGRNEAFF,TGTGCCAGTAGTATACGGTCAACAGGGGGCAGGAATGAAGCTTTCTTT
-,TRBD2,TRBV10-3,TRBJ2-3,CAILAANQGDTQYF,TGTGCCATCCTAGCGGCAAATCAAGGGGATACGCAGTATTTT
few,TRBD1,TRBV6-1,TRBJ1-4,CASSGEGQVKLFF,TGTGCCAGCAGTGGAGAAGGACAGGTGAAACTGTTTTTT
few,-,TRBV15,TRBJ2-7,CATSRDLDRVYEQYF,TGTGCCACCAGCAGAGATCTGGACCGAGTCTACGAGCAGTACTTC
-,-,TRBV15,TRBJ2-7,CATSRALTGSYEQYF,TGTGCCACCAGCAGAGCCCTGACAGGTTCCTACGAGCAGTACTTC
few,TRBD2,TRBV5-4,TRBJ2-1,CASSPGTRPREQFF,TGTGCCAGCAGCCCCGGGACTAGGCCACGGGAGCAGTTCTTC
-,-,TRBV4-3,TRBJ2-3,CASSQEPGSLTDTQYF,TGCGCCAGCAGCCAAGAGCCGGGTTCGTTAACAGATACGCAGTATTTT
few,TRBD2,TRBV12-3/TRBV12-4,TRBJ2-3,CASSPRGATDTQYF,TGTGCCAGCAGTCCGCGGGGGGCTACAGATACGCAGTATTTT
-,TRBD1,TRBV5-1,TRBJ2-7,CASSWITGGESYEQYF,TGCGCCAGCAGCTGGATTACAGGGGGCGAGAGCTACGAGCAGTACTTC
-,-,TRBV12-3/TRBV12-4,TRBJ2-5,CASALGGETQYF,TGTGCCAGCGCCCTAGGGGGAGAGACCCAGTACTTC
-,TRBD1,TRBV20-1,TRBJ2-1,CSASWDRSSYNEQFF,TGCAGTGCTAGTTGGGACAGGAGCTCCTACAATGAGCAGTTCTTC
-,TRBD2,TRBV10-1,TRBJ2-4,CASPIRLAGENIQYF,TGCGCCAGCCCAATCCGACTAGCGGGTGAAAACATTCAGTACTTC
few,-,TRBV28,TRBJ2-7,CASSTSGTGAYEQYF,TGTGCCAGCAGCACAAGCGGGACAGGCGCCTACGAGCAGTACTTC
few,TRBD1,TRBV28,TRBJ1-2,CASSFRGTGYDGYTF,TGTGCCAGCAGTTTCCGTGGGACAGGGTATGATGGCTACACCTTC
-,TRBD1,TRBV7-9,TRBJ1-2,CASSFSQGDGYTF,TGTGCCAGCAGCTTTTCGCAGGGGGATGGCTACACCTTC
-,-,TRBV3-1,TRBJ2-1,CTSSPYGNFYNEQFF,TGTACCAGCAGCCCCTATGGGAATTTCTACAATGAGCAGTTCTTC
-,-,TRBV3-1,TRBJ2-1,CASSLASGTIRDNEQFF,TGTGCCAGCAGCCTAGCTTCCGGGACGATTAGGGACAATGAGCAGTTCTTC
-,TRBD1,TRBV2,TRBJ2-1,CASSEMGTGVHEKFF,TGTGCCAGCAGTGAAATGGGGACAGGAGTCCATGAGAAGTTCTTC
-,-,TRBV7-3,TRBJ1-6,CASSSGGNSPLHF,TGTGCCAGCAGCTCCGGGGGTAATTCACCCCTCCACTTT
-,-,TRBV28,TRBJ2-7,CASRAFFSYEQYF,TGTGCCAGCAGGGCCTTTTTCTCCTACGAGCAGTACTTC
-,-,TRBV4-1,TRBJ2-1,CASATAPGYEQFF,TGCGCCAGCGCGACCGCCCCTGGCTATGAGCAGTTCTTC
-,-,TRBV7-2,TRBJ2-5,CAGSQSASEQYF,TGTGCCGGCAGCCAAAGCGCCAGTGAGCAGTACTTC
-,-,TRBV24-1,TRBJ2-7,CATSDPPFDEQYF,TGTGCCACCAGTGACCCCCCGTTCGACGAGCAGTACTTC
-,-,TRBV3-1,TRBJ2-7,CASSQYEGSYEQYF,TGTGCCAGCAGCCAATATGAGGGCTCCTACGAGCAGTACTTC
-,TRBD2,TRBV27,TRBJ2-5,CASRGAGGGETQYF,TGTGCCAGCAGAGGGGCGGGGGGAGGTGAGACCCAGTACTTC
few,-,TRBV3-1,TRBJ2-7,CASRADSSYEQYF,TGTGCCAGCAGGGCGGATAGCTCCTACGAGCAGTACTTC
few,-,TRBV7-2,TRBJ2-3,CASTPFDTQYF,TGTGCCAGCACCCCCTTCGATACGCAGTATTTT
few,-,TRBV5-5,TRBJ2-7,CASSLLSGSYEQYF,TGTGCCAGCAGCTTGTTATCCGGATCCTACGAGCAGTACTTC
-,TRBD1,TRBV2,TRBJ2-7,CASDVRTGAGEQYF,TGTGCCAGCGACGTTAGGACAGGGGCGGGTGAGCAGTACTTC
-,-,TRBV11-2,TRBJ2-1,CASSPSSLYNPEQFF,TGTGCCAGCAGCCCTTCTAGCCTCTACAACCCCGAGCAGTTCTTC
-,TRBD2,TRBV9,TRBJ2-3,CASSVAGGSPAQYF,TGTGCCAGCAGCGTAGCCGGGGGGTCCCCCGCGCAGTATTTT
-,-,TRBV20-1,TRBJ1-1,CSATHPGGVNTEAFF,TGCAGTGCCACCCACCCTGGGGGAGTGAACACTGAAGCTTTCTTT
-,TRBD1,TRBV29-1,TRBJ2-7,CSGYRGGEQYF,TGCAGCGGTTACAGGGGCGGCGAGCAGTACTTC
few,-,TRBV12-3/TRBV12-4,TRBJ1-2,CASSLEGVNGYTF,TGTGCCAGCAGTTTGGAGGGTGTTAATGGCTACACCTTC
few,-,TRBV7-9,TRBJ2-5,CASSLDSGKETQYF,TGTGCCAGCAGCCTCGACAGTGGAAAAGAGACCCAGTACTTC
-,TRBD1,TRBV14,TRBJ2-7,CASSQDPGTGTYEQYF,TGTGCCAGCAGCCAAGATCCGGGGACAGGGACGTACGAGCAGTACTTC
-,-,TRBV4-1,TRBJ1-4,CASSHEKLFF,TGCGCCAGCAGCCACGAAAAACTGTTTTTT
-,-,TRBV20-1,TRBJ2-7,CSAIPYSRSSYEQYF,TGCAGTGCTATCCCCTACTCGAGAAGCTCCTACGAGCAGTACTTC
few,TRBD1,TRBV29-1,TRBJ2-3,CSVTDRGTGMAASTDTQYF,TGCAGCGTGACGGATAGAGGGACAGGGATGGCAGCCAGCACAGATACGCAGTATTTT
few,-,TRBV27,TRBJ2-7,CASTHQGSYEQYF,TGTGCCAGCACCCACCAGGGATCATACGAGCAGTACTTC
few,-,TRBV12-3/TRBV12-4,TRBJ2-4,CASSLGGALGSIQYF,TGTGCCAGCAGTTTAGGAGGGGCGCTGGGGTCCATTCAGTACTTC
few,-,TRBV11-1,TRBJ2-7,CASSQPGHKYEQYF,TGTGCCAGCAGCCAGCCGGGCCATAAATACGAGCAGTACTTC
-,-,TRBV9,TRBJ2-7,CASSVGQGGSYNEQYF,TGTGCCAGCAGCGTAGGTCAGGGGGGCTCCTACAATGAGCAGTACTTC
few,-,TRBV7-9,TRBJ1-5,CASSLAGQGDQPQHF,TGTGCCAGCAGCTTAGCTGGCCAGGGCGACCAGCCCCAGCATTTT